The entry below gives a single T cell receptor beta chain sequence along with its context. Antigen specificity is unknown. The length of the CDR3 is 14 residues. Trimming cost V 6 bases and J 2 bases, with 14 bases left between them. Per germline, CDR1 MNHNS and CDR2 SASEGT. The data were obtained in a study of identical twins. Study observations and caveats: Zero-insertion findings could be partly confounded by invariant cells (MAIT and iNKT cells). Where out-of-frame alpha sequences were twin-shared, they showed excess low generation probability. Models underestimated how often monozygotic twins shared out-of-frame TCR alpha. The study found weaker excess twin sharing in beta out-of-frame sequences.

TCRdb reprocessed the 5' RACE reads via MiXCR and lists one record per CDR3 protein. The sample shows 460,000 or so distinct CDR3 sequences, about 14% of them seen only once. These data were likewise used in another study, on yellow fever vaccine responses in identical twins.

Input material: CD4+ T cells sorted from blood. The sequence was obtained from a woman in her late teens or twenties in good health. J is TRBJ2-7 and V is TRBV6-1; weak D call: TRBD2 (6 bases). This chain's CDR3 is CASRGLALTYEQYF. In nucleotides, the CDR3 is TGTGCCAGCAGGGGTCTAGCGTTAACCTACGAGCAGTACTTC.